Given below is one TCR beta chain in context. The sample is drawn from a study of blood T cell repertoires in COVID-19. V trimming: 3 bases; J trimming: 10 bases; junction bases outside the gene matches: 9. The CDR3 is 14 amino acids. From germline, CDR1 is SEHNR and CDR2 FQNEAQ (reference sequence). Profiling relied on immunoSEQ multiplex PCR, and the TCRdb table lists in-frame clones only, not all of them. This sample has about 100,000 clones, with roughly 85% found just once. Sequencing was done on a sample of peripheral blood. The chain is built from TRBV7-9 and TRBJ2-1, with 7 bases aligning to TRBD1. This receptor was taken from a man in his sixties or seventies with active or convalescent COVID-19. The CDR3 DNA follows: TGTGCCAGCAGCTTGTCTACCCTGGGACAGGAGCAGTTCTTC. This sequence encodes CASSLSTLGQEQFF.